Following are 7 T cell receptor beta chains from one sample sequenced in a study of blood T cell repertoires in COVID-19 (dated by TCRdb to 2018 to 2021). Library preparation employed the immunoSEQ multiplex PCR assay. TCRdb took over this immuneACCESS table, retaining in-frame rearrangements with V and J assigned. Such tables are incomplete; in checked studies, under half of the missing clones stem from an unresolved V gene, and the remainder is unexplained. The sample table shows 250,000 to 300,000 clones, and over 85% are seen once. Approximately 10% of the sample lies in the top ten. Sample: peripheral blood. All receptors derive from a woman aged 30 to 39 with COVID-19, enrolled during active disease.

V and J are TRBV15 and TRBJ2-5, with TRBD1 matching 7 bases. The CDR3 loop spans 16 amino acids. V dropped 3 bases and J dropped 2; count of bases not matched to a gene: 9. CDR1 is LNHNV, CDR2 YYDKDF, per germline (reference sequence). CDR3 bases: TGTGCCACCAGCAGGACGGGACAGACAATACAAGAGACCCAGTACTTC. Protein sequence: CATSRTGQTIQETQYF.

This clone was seen ten or more times. V usage is TRBV18 and J usage is TRBJ2-2; TRBD2 is a possible D gene (6 bases). The CDR3 is made up of 15 amino acids. Between the trimmed V and J ends, which lost 3 bases and 3 bases, there was a span of 11 bases. Looked up from germline, CDR1 is KGHSH and CDR2 is LQKENI. CDR3 region: CASSPRGLDTGELFF. CDR3 nucleotides: TGTGCCAGCTCACCGAGGGGACTCGACACCGGGGAGCTGTTTTTT.

V gene TRBV10-3 combines with J gene TRBJ2-7; 7 nucleotides agree with TRBD1. This CDR3 comprises 16 residues. V lost 2 bases, J lost 0 bases, and 7 bases stayed unmatched. Per the germline V gene, CDR1 is ENHRY and CDR2 is SYGVKD. The CDR3 DNA sequence: TGTGCCATCAGTGAGCCCGGGACAGATTACTCCTACGAGCAGTACTTC. It codes for CAISEPGTDYSYEQYF.

This chain uses TRBV5-1 with TRBJ1-4; possible D gene TRBD1, 6 bases. V was clipped by 4 bases and J by 8 bases, with 15 bases between them. The length of the CDR3 is 14 residues. CDR1 and CDR2 (germline): SGHRS, YFSETQ. DNA for the CDR3: TGCGCCAGCAGCAACAGGGCAAGGGGAGAAAAACTGTTTTTT. Its protein is CASSNRARGEKLFF.

This sequence joins TRBV5-5 and TRBJ2-2; D unclear. The CDR3 is 13 residues long. Trimming removed 5 bases at V and 6 bases at J, with 11 bases between. The V gene's germline CDR1 is SGHKS and CDR2 YYEKEE (reference sequence). This CDR3 reads CASRVRYAGELFF. CDR3 coding DNA: TGTGCCAGCAGGGTGAGATACGCCGGGGAGCTGTTTTTT.

The rearrangement links TRBV29-1 to TRBJ1-2; TRBD1 agrees at 11 bases. Germline loops: CDR1 SQVTM, CDR2 ANQGSEA. CDR3 length equals 11 residues. V lost 6 bases to trimming and J lost 9 bases; unmatched junction nucleotides: 3. This chain's CDR3 is CSVDRGQSYTF. The CDR3 DNA reads TGCAGCGTGGACAGGGGGCAAAGCTACACCTTC.

The chain couples TRBV6-4 to TRBJ2-1; D may be TRBD2 (6 bases). CDR3 size: 13 residues. With 5 bases removed from V and 7 bases from J, the gap between germline ends came to 12 bases. From germline, CDR1 is MRHNA and CDR2 SNTAGT. The CDR3 DNA reads as TGTGCCAGCAGTTCGGCTGGGGGGAATGAGCAGTTCTTC. Encoded protein: CASSSAGGNEQFF.